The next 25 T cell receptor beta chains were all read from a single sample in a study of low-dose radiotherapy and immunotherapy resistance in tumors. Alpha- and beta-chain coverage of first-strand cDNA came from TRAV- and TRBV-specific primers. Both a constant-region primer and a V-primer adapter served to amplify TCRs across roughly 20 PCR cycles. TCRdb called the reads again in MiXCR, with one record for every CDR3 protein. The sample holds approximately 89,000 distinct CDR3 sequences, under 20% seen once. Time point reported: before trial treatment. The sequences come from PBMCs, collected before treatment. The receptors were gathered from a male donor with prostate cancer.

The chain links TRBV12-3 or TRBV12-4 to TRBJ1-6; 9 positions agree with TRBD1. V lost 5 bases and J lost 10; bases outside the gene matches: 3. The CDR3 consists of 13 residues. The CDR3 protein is CASSTGGRSPLHF. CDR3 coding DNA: TGTGCCAGCAGTACAGGGGGCAGGTCACCCCTCCACTTT.

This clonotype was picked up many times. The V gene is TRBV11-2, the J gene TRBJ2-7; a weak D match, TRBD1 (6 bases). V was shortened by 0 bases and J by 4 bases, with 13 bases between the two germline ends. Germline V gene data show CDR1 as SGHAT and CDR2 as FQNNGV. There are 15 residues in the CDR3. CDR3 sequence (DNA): TGTGCCAGCAGCTTAGATGGGGGCAGATATTACGAGCAGTACTTC. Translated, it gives CASSLDGGRYYEQYF.

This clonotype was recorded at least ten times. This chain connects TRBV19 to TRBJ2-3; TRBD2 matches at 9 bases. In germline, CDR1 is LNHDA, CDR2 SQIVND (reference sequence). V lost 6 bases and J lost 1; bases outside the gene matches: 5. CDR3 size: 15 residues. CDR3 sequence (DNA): TGTGCCAGTAGCAAGAAGCGGGAGGGCACAGATACGCAGTATTTT. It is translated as CASSKKREGTDTQYF.

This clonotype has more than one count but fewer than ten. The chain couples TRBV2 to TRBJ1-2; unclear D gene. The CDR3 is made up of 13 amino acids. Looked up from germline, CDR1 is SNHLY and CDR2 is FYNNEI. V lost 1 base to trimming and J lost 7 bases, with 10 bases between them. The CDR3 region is CASSEVSWGGYTF. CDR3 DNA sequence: TGTGCCAGCAGTGAAGTCTCTTGGGGTGGCTACACCTTC.

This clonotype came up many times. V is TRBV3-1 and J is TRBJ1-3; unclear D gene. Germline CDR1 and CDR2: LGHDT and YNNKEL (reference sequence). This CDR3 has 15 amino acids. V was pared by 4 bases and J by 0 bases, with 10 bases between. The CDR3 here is CASSRVILSGNTIYF. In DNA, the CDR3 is TGTGCCAGCAGCCGGGTTATACTCTCTGGAAACACCATATATTTT.

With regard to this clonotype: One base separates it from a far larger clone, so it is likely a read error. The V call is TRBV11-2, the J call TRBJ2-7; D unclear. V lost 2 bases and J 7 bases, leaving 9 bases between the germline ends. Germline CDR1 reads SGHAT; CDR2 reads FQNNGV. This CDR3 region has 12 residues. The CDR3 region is CASSLSYNEQYF. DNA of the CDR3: TGTGCCAGCAGCTTATCCTACAATGAGCAGTACTTC.

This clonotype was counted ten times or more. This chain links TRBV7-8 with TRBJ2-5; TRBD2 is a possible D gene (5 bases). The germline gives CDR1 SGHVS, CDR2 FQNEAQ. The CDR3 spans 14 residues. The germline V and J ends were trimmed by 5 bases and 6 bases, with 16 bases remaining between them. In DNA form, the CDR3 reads TGTGCCAGCAGCCTACGGGGTGGGGTCAAGACCCAGTACTTC. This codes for CASSLRGGVKTQYF.

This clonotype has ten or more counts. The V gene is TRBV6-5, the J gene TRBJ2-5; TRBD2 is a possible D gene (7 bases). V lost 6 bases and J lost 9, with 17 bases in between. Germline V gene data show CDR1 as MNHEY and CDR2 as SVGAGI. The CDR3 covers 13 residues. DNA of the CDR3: TGTGCCAGCAGAAATGCCGGGGGGCCGGCCCAGTACTTC. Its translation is CASRNAGGPAQYF.

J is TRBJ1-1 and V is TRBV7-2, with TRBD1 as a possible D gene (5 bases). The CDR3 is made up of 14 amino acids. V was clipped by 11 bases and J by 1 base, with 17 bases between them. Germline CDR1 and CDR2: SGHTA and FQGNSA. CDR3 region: CAGRVGVGNTEAFF. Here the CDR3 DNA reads TGTGCCGGACGTGTGGGGGTGGGGAACACTGAAGCTTTCTTT.

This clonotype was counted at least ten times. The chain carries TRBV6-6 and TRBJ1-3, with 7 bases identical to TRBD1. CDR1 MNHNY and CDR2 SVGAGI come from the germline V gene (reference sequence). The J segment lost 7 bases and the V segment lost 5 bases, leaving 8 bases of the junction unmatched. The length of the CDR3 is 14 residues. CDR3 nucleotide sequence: TGTGCCAGCAGTACACAGGGGAGAGGTAACACCATATATTTT. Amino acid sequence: CASSTQGRGNTIYF.

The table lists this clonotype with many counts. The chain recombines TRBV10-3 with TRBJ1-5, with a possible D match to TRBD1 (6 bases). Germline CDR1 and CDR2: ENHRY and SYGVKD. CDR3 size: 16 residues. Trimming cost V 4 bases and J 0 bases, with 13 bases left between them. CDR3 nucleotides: TGTGCCATCAGTGCTACAGGGCCTGATAGCAATCAGCCCCAGCATTTT. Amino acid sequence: CAISATGPDSNQPQHF.

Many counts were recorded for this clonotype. CDR3 in amino acids: CASSPHRVSTDTQYF. As DNA, the CDR3 is TGTGCCAGCAGCCCCCACAGAGTTAGCACAGATACGCAGTATTTT. V usage is TRBV7-8 and J usage is TRBJ2-3; the D is unclear. Trimming removed 5 bases at V and 0 bases at J, with 12 bases between. The CDR3 extends over 15 amino acids. Germline values: CDR1 SGHVS, CDR2 FQNEAQ.

This chain's CDR3 is CASRGAGENNEQFF. The CDR3 region has the DNA TGTGCCAGCAGGGGAGCGGGAGAGAACAATGAGCAGTTCTTC. The chain carries TRBV6-2 or TRBV6-3 and TRBJ2-1; 8 nucleotides align to TRBD2. This CDR3 is 14 amino acids long. The ends lost 6 bases at V and 5 bases at J; junction bases unmatched: 6. CDR1 MNHEY and CDR2 SVGEGT come from the germline V gene.

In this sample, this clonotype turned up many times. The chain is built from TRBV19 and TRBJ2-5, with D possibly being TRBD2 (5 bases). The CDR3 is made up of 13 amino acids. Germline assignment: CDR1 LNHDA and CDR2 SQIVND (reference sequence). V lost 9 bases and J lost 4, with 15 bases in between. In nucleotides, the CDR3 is TGTGCCAGCAGCAGCGGATTGGCAGAGACCCAGTACTTC. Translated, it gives CASSSGLAETQYF.

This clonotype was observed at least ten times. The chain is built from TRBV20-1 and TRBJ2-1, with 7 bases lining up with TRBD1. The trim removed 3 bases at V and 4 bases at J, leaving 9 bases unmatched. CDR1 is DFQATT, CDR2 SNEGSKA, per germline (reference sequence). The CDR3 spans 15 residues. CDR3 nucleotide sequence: TGCAGTGCTAGGTACTCAGGGGGTGATTACAATGAGCAGTTCTTC. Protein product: CSARYSGGDYNEQFF.

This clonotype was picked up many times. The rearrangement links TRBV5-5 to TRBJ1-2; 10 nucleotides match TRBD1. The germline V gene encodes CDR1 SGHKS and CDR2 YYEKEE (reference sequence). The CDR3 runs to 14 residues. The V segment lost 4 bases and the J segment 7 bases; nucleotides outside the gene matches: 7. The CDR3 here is CASSPLGQGFGYTF. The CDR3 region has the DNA TGTGCCAGCAGCCCTCTGGGACAGGGGTTTGGCTACACCTTC.

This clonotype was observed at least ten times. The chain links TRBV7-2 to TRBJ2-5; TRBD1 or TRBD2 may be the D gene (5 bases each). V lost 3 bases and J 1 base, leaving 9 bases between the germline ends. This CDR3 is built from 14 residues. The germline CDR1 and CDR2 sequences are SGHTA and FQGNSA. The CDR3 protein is CASSFGTGQETQYF. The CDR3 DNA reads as TGTGCCAGCAGCTTCGGGACGGGCCAAGAGACCCAGTACTTC.

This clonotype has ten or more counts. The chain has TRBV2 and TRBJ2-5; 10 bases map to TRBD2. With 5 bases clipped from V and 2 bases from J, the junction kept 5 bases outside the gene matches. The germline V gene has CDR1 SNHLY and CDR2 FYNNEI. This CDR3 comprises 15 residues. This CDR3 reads CASSTGLAAQETQYF. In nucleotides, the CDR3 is TGTGCCAGCAGTACCGGACTAGCGGCACAAGAGACCCAGTACTTC.

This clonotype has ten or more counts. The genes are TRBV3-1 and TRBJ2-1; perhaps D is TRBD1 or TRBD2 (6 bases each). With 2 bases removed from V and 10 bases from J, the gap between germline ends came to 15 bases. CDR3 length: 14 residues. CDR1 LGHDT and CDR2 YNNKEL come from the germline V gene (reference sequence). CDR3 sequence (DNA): TGTGCCAGCAGCCAAACCCGAGGAGGGGGGGAGCAGTTCTTC. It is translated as CASSQTRGGGEQFF.

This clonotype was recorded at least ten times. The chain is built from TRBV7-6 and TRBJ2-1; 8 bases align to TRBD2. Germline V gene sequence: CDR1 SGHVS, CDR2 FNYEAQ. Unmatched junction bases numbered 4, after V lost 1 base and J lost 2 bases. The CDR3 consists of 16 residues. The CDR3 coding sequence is TGTGCCAGCAGCTTAGTATGGCGGGGGGCCTACAATGAGCAGTTCTTC. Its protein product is CASSLVWRGAYNEQFF.

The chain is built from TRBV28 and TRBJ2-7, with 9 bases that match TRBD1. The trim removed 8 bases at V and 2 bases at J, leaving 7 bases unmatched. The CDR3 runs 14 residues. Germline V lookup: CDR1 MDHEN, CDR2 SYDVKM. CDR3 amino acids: CASLNRGPTYEQYF. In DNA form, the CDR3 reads TGTGCCAGCCTGAACAGGGGGCCTACCTACGAGCAGTACTTC. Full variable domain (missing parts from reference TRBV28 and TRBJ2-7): DVKVTQSSRYLVKRTGEKVFLECVQDMDHENMFWYRQDPGLGLRLIYFSYDVKMKEKGDIPEGYSVSREKKERFSLILESASTNQTSMYLCASLNRGPTYEQYFGPGTRLTVT.

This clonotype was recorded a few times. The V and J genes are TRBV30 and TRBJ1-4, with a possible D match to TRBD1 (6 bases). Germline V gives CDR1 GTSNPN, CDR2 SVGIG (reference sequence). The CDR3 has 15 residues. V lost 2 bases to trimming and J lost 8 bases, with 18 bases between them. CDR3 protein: CAWSLPGATREKLFF. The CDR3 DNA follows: TGTGCCTGGAGTCTTCCGGGGGCCACGCGGGAAAAACTGTTTTTT.

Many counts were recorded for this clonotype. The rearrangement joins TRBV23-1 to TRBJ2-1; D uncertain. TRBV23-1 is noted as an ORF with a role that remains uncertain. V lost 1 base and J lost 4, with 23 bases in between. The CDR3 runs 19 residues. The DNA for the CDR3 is TGCGCCAGCAGTCAATTCGCCTCCGGACGAGAAGAAAAGTACAATGAGCAGTTCTTC. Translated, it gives CASSQFASGREEKYNEQFF.

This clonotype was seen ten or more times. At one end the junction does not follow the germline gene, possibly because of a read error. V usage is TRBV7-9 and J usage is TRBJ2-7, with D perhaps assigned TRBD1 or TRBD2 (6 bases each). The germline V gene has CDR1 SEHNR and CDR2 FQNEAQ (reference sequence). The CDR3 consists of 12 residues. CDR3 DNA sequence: TGTGCCAGCAGCTTAGTGGAACGGGGGCCAATTTTC. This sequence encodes CASSLVERGPIF.

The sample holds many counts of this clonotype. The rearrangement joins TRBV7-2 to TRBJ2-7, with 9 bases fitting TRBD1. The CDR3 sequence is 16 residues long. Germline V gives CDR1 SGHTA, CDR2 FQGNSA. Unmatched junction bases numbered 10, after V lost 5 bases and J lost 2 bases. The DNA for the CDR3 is TGTGCCAGCAGCGAACGGACAGGGGTTAGGGCCTACGAGCAGTACTTC. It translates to CASSERTGVRAYEQYF.